This TCR beta chain was sequenced during a study of T cells in Graves' hyperthyroidism and ophthalmopathy. Study outcomes and limitations: Stable hyperthyroidism and ophthalmopathy were separated using 13 V-J signatures.

This clonotype has ten or more counts. Antigen specificity is unknown. The CDR3 is 14 residues long. The germline V gene has CDR1 MNHEY and CDR2 SMNVEV (reference sequence). V dropped 6 bases and J dropped 0 bases, with 11 bases sitting between them. Using RNA transcripts as the source, TCR beta CDR3 regions were amplified. The HTBI primer set drove a first-round RT-PCR of the TCR CDR3. TCRdb redid the calling of the multiplex PCR reads with MiXCR, one entry per CDR3 protein. The table has 250,000 to 350,000 distinct CDR3 sequences, 16% seen once. Graves' hyperthyroidism was deemed stable given no ophthalmopathy progression within 18 months. PBMCs came from 10 ml fresh peripheral blood.

The source of this sequence is a young man with Graves' hyperthyroidism. Input material: blood. This sequence joins TRBV27 and TRBJ1-1, with D unresolved. Written as DNA, the CDR3 is TGTGCCAGCAGCCCCGGATTAATGAACACTGAAGCTTTCTTT. Protein: CASSPGLMNTEAFF.